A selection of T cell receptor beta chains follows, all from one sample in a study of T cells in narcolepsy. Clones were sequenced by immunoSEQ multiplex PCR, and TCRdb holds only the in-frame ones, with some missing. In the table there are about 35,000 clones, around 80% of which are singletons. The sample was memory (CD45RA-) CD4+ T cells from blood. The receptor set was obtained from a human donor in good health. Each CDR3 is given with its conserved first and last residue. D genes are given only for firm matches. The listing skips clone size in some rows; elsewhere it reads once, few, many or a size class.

TGTGCCAGCAGCCCAAGAGCTAGCGGGAGTAATGAGCAGTTCTTC,CASSPRASGSNEQFF,TRBV11-3,TRBD2,NA,TRBJ2-1
TGTGCCAGCAGAGCTGGGACAGGGACGAAATTACGGGAAAAACTGTTTTTT,CASRAGTGTKLREKLFF,TRBV5-8,TRBD1,NA,TRBJ1-4
TGTGCCAGTAGGGACAACGGAGAGACCCAGTACTTC,CASRDNGETQYF,TRBV19,NA,NA,TRBJ2-5
TGCGCCAGCAGCTTGGTGGCAGCCAACTATGGCTACACCTTC,CASSLVAANYGYTF,TRBV5-1,NA,NA,TRBJ1-2
TGTGCCAGCAGCTTAGATCAGGCAGGGGAATACGAGCAGTACTTC,CASSLDQAGEYEQYF,TRBV7-9,NA,NA,TRBJ2-7
TGTGCCAGCTCAGAACGCGGGACAGCCAATTCACCCCTCCACTTT,CASSERGTANSPLHF,TRBV18,TRBD1,NA,TRBJ1-6
TGTGCCAGCAGCTTAGGCCGGACACCACTCTACGAGCAGTACTTC,CASSLGRTPLYEQYF,TRBV11-1,NA,NA,TRBJ2-7
TGTGCCAGTAGTAGCCCGGGACAGGGGGGCCCTTGGGCAGATACGCAGTATTTT,CASSSPGQGGPWADTQYF,TRBV19,TRBD1,once,TRBJ2-3
TGTGCCATCAGTGATGACCGGGACAGCTACTACGAGCAGTACTTC,CAISDDRDSYYEQYF,TRBV10-3,TRBD1,NA,TRBJ2-7
TGTGCCAGCAGCTTCCGCGGGCGTGTTGAGCAGTTCTTC,CASSFRGRVEQFF,TRBV11-3,NA,NA,TRBJ2-1
TGTGCCAGCAGCCAAGAGGACAGGGGAAAACTGTTTTTT,CASSQEDRGKLFF,TRBV4-2,TRBD1,few,TRBJ1-4
TGTGCCAGCTCACCAACGCCGGGACAGGGTTCTGGAAACACCATATATTTT,CASSPTPGQGSGNTIYF,TRBV18,TRBD1,NA,TRBJ1-3
TGTGCCAGCAGCTCCTCGGGGGGGAGTAGCGAGCAGTACTTC,CASSSSGGSSEQYF,TRBV7-3,TRBD2,NA,TRBJ2-7
TGCGCCAGCCCGACTACACAAGAGACCCAGTACTTC,CASPTTQETQYF,TRBV10-1,NA,NA,TRBJ2-5
TGCAGCGTTAAGCGGGGCAACTTCGGGACAGATACGCAGTATTTT,CSVKRGNFGTDTQYF,TRBV29-1,TRBD2,NA,TRBJ2-3
TGTGCCAGCAGTTTCCAGACGGGAGCGGGGGAGACCCAGTACTTC,CASSFQTGAGETQYF,TRBV28,TRBD2,NA,TRBJ2-5
TGTGCCAGCAGTGTATCGGACACTGAAGCTTTCTTT,CASSVSDTEAFF,TRBV6-1,NA,NA,TRBJ1-1
TGTGCCAGCAGCTCCCGATGGCTAGCGGAAGAGACCCAGTACTTC,CASSSRWLAEETQYF,TRBV5-4,TRBD2,once,TRBJ2-5
TGTGCCAGCAGCTCCCCGCCCCGGGGGAAACTGTTTTTT,CASSSPPRGKLFF,TRBV7-2,NA,NA,TRBJ1-4
TGTGCCAGCAGTGCGACAGGGAGGCGGACTGAAGCTTTCTTT,CASSATGRRTEAFF,TRBV25-1,TRBD1,NA,TRBJ1-1
TGTGCCACCAGCCACGGCAGGGGAGGAGGTGGCTACACCTTC,CATSHGRGGGGYTF,TRBV15,NA,NA,TRBJ1-2
TGCGCCAGCAGCCAAGATTCTAGATCACCCCTCCACTTT,CASSQDSRSPLHF,TRBV4-3,NA,once,TRBJ1-6
TGTGCCAGCAGCTCAACCGGGACACAGGGGTTGGTGGCTTTCTTT,CASSSTGTQGLVAFF,TRBV7-2,TRBD1,once,TRBJ1-1
TGTGCCAGCTCTCCCAAATCTGATTCCTACGAGCAGTACTTC,CASSPKSDSYEQYF,TRBV18,NA,NA,TRBJ2-7
TGTGCCAGCAGCGTAGAAGAGGAGGGCCGCTATGGCTACACCTTC,CASSVEEEGRYGYTF,TRBV9,NA,NA,TRBJ1-2
TGTGCCAGCAGTAGCAAACCAATAGGTGTCGGTGAAAAACTGTTTTTT,CASSSKPIGVGEKLFF,TRBV2,NA,NA,TRBJ1-4
TGTGCCTGGAAGAACGGAGCCTCTGGAAACACCATATATTTT,CAWKNGASGNTIYF,TRBV30,NA,NA,TRBJ1-3
TGTGCCAGCAGCGGGGGGCTTTCCTACGAGCAGTACTTC,CASSGGLSYEQYF,TRBV6-5,NA,NA,TRBJ2-7
TGCAGCGTTGCTCTAGCGGGAATGGAGACCCAGTACTTC,CSVALAGMETQYF,TRBV29-1,TRBD2,NA,TRBJ2-5
TGCGCCAGCAGCCAGCCGGGACAGGGCTCATGCGAGCAGTACTTC,CASSQPGQGSCEQYF,TRBV4-1,TRBD1,NA,TRBJ2-7
TGTGCCTGGGGCTCCGGGAAAAGGAATGAGCAGTTCTTC,CAWGSGKRNEQFF,TRBV30,NA,NA,TRBJ2-1
TGTGCCAGCAGCCTGAGATCCGGGGAGCTGTTTTTT,CASSLRSGELFF,TRBV11-3,NA,NA,TRBJ2-2
TGTGCCAGCAGTTTATGGGAGCGGGCTTTCTTT,CASSLWERAFF,TRBV28,NA,NA,TRBJ1-1
TGCGCCAGCAGGAGGGACTATAATTCACCCCTCCACTTT,CASRRDYNSPLHF,TRBV10-1,NA,few,TRBJ1-6
TGTGCCAGCAGTACCCGGGTCCAAAACATTCAGTACTTC,CASSTRVQNIQYF,TRBV2,NA,NA,TRBJ2-4
TGTGCCAGCAGCGTGAGACTAGCCGGGTACAATGAGCAGTTCTTC,CASSVRLAGYNEQFF,TRBV9,TRBD2,NA,TRBJ2-1
TGTGCCAAGGTGGGCCGGGGGCATTGGAGGGTGAACACTGAAGCTTTCTTT,CAKVGRGHWRVNTEAFF,TRBV5-4,NA,few,TRBJ1-1
TGTGCCAGCAGTTTCACAGGGTTGCAAGGTGAAAAACTGTTTTTT,CASSFTGLQGEKLFF,TRBV7-9,NA,NA,TRBJ1-4
TGTGCCAGTAAGAGGGGGTGGGATACGCAGTATTTT,CASKRGWDTQYF,TRBV19,NA,NA,TRBJ2-3
TGTGCCAGCGGGCAGGGGGGGCAAGAGACCCAGTACTTC,CASGQGGQETQYF,TRBV28,NA,NA,TRBJ2-5
TGTGCCAGCAGCTTAGCCCCCAGGACTAGCGTCTACAATGAGCAGTTCTTC,CASSLAPRTSVYNEQFF,TRBV11-1,TRBD2,NA,TRBJ2-1
TGTGCCAGCAGAGGACTACCAGGAACAGATACGCAGTATTTT,CASRGLPGTDTQYF,TRBV2,NA,NA,TRBJ2-3
TGTGCCAGCAGCTCCGGGGGGAGCTACGAGCAGTACTTC,CASSSGGSYEQYF,TRBV7-9,TRBD2,NA,TRBJ2-7
TGCAGCGTTAAAGTCCAGAACCCCGGGACTAGCTTTTCCGGGGAGCTGTTTTTT,CSVKVQNPGTSFSGELFF,TRBV29-1,TRBD2,few,TRBJ2-2
TGTGCCAGCTCACCATTTGACAGTCCCTACAATGAGCAGTTCTTC,CASSPFDSPYNEQFF,TRBV18,NA,NA,TRBJ2-1
TGTGCCAGCAGCTTGGGCGAGCAGGGGGTCGGTGAGCAGTTCTTC,CASSLGEQGVGEQFF,TRBV7-3,TRBD1,NA,TRBJ2-1
TGCAGCGGGGTCGGACAGGGGAACCCTGAAGCTTTCTTT,CSGVGQGNPEAFF,TRBV29-1,TRBD1,once,TRBJ1-1
TGCGCCAGCAGCTCCGACTGGGGCCCAGATACGCAGTATTTT,CASSSDWGPDTQYF,TRBV5-1,NA,NA,TRBJ2-3
TGTGCCAGCAGTCCCGGACAGGGATACGAGCAGTACTTC,CASSPGQGYEQYF,TRBV7-9,TRBD1,NA,TRBJ2-7